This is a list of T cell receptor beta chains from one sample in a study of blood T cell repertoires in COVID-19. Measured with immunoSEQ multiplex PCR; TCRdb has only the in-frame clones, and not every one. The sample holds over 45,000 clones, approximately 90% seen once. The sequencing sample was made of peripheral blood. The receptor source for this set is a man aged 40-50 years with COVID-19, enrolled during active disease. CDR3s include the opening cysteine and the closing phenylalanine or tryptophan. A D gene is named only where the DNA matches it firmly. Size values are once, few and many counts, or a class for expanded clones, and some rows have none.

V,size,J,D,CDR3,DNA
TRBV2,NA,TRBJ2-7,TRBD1,CASSEWGGQGSEQYF,TGTGCCAGCAGTGAATGGGGGGGACAGGGCAGCGAGCAGTACTTC
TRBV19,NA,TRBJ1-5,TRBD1,CASSRIRDREYGNQPQHF,TGTGCCAGTAGTAGAATCCGGGACAGGGAGTACGGCAATCAGCCCCAGCATTTT
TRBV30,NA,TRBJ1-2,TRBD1,CAWSAQGAQGYTF,TGTGCCTGGAGTGCACAGGGGGCTCAAGGCTACACCTTC
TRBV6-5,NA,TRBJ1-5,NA,CATDRNNQPQHF,TGTGCAACCGACAGGAACAATCAGCCCCAGCATTTT
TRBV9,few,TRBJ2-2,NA,CASSVEPRYTGELFF,TGTGCCAGCAGCGTAGAGCCCCGATACACCGGGGAGCTGTTTTTT
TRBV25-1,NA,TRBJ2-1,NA,CASSDASYNEQFF,TGTGCCAGCAGTGACGCCAGCTACAATGAGCAGTTCTTC
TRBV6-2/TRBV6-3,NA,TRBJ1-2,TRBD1,CASSQGQSYGYTF,TGTGCCAGCAGCCAGGGACAGAGCTATGGCTACACCTTC
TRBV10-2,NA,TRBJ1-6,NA,CASSDNGQGFSPLHF,TGCGCCAGCAGTGATAACGGGCAGGGATTTTCACCCCTCCACTTT
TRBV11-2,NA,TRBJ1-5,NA,CASSLGPTGHQPQHF,TGTGCCAGCAGCTTAGGACCGACAGGACATCAGCCCCAGCATTTT
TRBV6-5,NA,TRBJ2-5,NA,CASRPGVVRETQYF,TGTGCCAGCAGACCAGGGGTGGTAAGAGAGACCCAGTACTTC
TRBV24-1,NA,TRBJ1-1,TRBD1,CATRGQGVNTEAFF,TGTGCCACCAGAGGACAGGGGGTGAACACTGAAGCTTTCTTT
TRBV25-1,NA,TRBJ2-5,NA,CASRATTGSKTQYF,TGTGCCAGCAGGGCTACCACAGGGTCGAAGACCCAGTACTTC
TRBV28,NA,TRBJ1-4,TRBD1,CASSPLDRGRGKLFF,TGTGCCAGCAGTCCACTGGACAGGGGGCGAGGAAAACTGTTTTTT
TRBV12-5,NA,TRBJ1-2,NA,CASGLVPVAQYYGYTF,TGTGCTAGTGGTTTGGTACCCGTTGCACAGTACTATGGCTACACCTTC
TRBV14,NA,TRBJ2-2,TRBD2,CASRLAVNTGELFF,TGTGCCAGCAGACTAGCGGTGAACACCGGGGAGCTGTTTTTT
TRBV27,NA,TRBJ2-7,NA,CASSPTPRGEQYF,TGTGCCAGCAGTCCCACCCCGCGGGGCGAGCAGTACTTC
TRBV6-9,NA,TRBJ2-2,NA,CASSPTPDGNTGELFF,TGTGCCAGCAGTCCGACTCCCGACGGAAACACCGGGGAGCTGTTTTTT
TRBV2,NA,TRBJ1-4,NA,CASRTPQDNEKLFF,TGTGCCAGCAGGACACCTCAGGATAATGAAAAACTGTTTTTT
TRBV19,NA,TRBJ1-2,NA,CASSSVGAGYTF,TGTGCCAGTAGTTCGGTGGGAGCTGGCTACACCTTC
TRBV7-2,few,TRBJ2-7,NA,CASGLGTQGGEQYF,TGTGCCAGCGGCCTCGGGACACAAGGGGGAGAGCAGTACTTC
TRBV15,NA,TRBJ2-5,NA,CATSRERGRGGLQTQYF,TGTGCCACCAGCAGAGAGCGGGGGAGGGGGGGCCTTCAGACCCAGTACTTC
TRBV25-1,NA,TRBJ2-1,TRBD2,CANWTSGRVSYNEQFF,TGTGCCAACTGGACTAGCGGGAGGGTTTCCTACAATGAGCAGTTCTTC
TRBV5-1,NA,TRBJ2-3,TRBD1,CASSQADRATQYF,TGCGCCAGCAGCCAAGCGGACAGGGCTACGCAGTATTTT
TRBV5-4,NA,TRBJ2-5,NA,CASSSGVETQYF,TGTGCCAGCAGCTCGGGGGTGGAGACCCAGTACTTC
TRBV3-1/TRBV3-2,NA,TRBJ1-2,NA,CASSPPEGAPLGYTF,TGTGCCAGCAGCCCTCCGGAGGGAGCTCCTCTCGGCTACACCTTC
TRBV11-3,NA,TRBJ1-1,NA,CASSLVEEAFF,TGTGCCAGCAGCTTAGTGGAGGAAGCTTTCTTT
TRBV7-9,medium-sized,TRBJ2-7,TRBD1,CASSLGPGQGSYEQYF,TGTGCCAGCAGCTTAGGTCCCGGACAGGGGTCCTACGAGCAGTACTTC
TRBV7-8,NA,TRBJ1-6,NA,CASSLGLNSPLHF,TGTGCCAGCAGCCTCGGGTTAAATTCACCCCTCCACTTT
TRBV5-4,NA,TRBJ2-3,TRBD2,CASSLVLAGPTDTQYF,TGTGCCAGCAGCTTGGTACTAGCGGGACCCACAGATACGCAGTATTTT
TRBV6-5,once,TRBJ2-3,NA,CASSRLVTDTQYF,TGTGCCAGCAGTCGACTAGTAACAGATACGCAGTATTTT
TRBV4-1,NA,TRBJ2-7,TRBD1,CASSLPGQGLYEQYF,TGCGCCAGCAGCCTCCCGGGACAGGGGTTATACGAGCAGTACTTC
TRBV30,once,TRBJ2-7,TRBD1,CAWNRGTGDYEQYF,TGTGCCTGGAACAGGGGGACAGGGGACTACGAGCAGTACTTC
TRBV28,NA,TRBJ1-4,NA,CASRTRFAGPFGLFF,TGTGCCAGCAGGACTCGGTTCGCAGGGCCTTTTGGGCTGTTTTTT
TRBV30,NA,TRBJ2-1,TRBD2,CAWSRGLAGVDEQFF,TGTGCCTGGAGTAGGGGACTAGCGGGAGTGGATGAGCAGTTCTTC
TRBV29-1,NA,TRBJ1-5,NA,CSVKSGGSQPQHF,TGCAGCGTTAAATCGGGGGGAAGCCAGCCCCAGCATTTT
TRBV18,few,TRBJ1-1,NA,CASSLERGNTEAFF,TGTGCCAGCTCACTCGAACGGGGGAACACTGAAGCTTTCTTT
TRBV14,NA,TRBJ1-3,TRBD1,CASMDRTGNTIYF,TGTGCCAGCATGGACAGGACTGGAAACACCATATATTTT
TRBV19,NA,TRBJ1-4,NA,CASSPGREKLFF,TGTGCCAGTAGTCCAGGGCGCGAAAAACTGTTTTTT
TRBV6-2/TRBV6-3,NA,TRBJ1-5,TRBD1,CASSRGQGSNQPQHF,TGTGCCAGCAGCCGCGGACAGGGCAGCAATCAGCCCCAGCATTTT
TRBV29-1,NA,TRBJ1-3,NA,CSVGGLGSGNTIYF,TGCAGCGTGGGGGGGCTCGGTTCTGGAAACACCATATATTTT
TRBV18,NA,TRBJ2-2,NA,CASSPLARTNTGELFF,TGTGCCAGCTCACCACTAGCCCGGACTAACACCGGGGAGCTGTTTTTT
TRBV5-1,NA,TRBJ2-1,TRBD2,CASSFLSTLAGLGEQFF,TGCGCCAGCAGCTTTTTGAGTACACTAGCGGGCCTAGGTGAGCAGTTCTTC
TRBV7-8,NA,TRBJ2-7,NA,CASSLQTAYEQYF,TGTGCCAGCAGCTTACAGACAGCCTACGAGCAGTACTTC
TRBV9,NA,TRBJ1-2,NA,CASSVVGRDGYTF,TGTGCCAGCAGCGTAGTCGGGAGGGACGGCTACACCTTC
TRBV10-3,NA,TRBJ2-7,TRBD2,CAIRPTSGEQYF,TGTGCCATCAGACCCACTAGCGGCGAGCAGTACTTC
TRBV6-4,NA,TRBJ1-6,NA,CASSDGLRTPLHF,TGTGCCAGCAGTGACGGTCTCAGAACACCCCTCCACTTT
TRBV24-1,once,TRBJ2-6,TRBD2,CASRGGNNVLTF,TGTGCCTCACGGGGGGGGAACAACGTCCTGACTTTC
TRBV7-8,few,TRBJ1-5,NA,CASSSLTRSSNQPQHF,TGTGCCAGCAGTTCCCTTACTCGGAGTAGCAATCAGCCCCAGCATTTT
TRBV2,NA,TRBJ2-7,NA,CASSTGPPGGEYF,TGTGCCAGCAGCACGGGCCCCCCCGGGGGAGAGTACTTC
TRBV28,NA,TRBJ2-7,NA,CASWGSAGYYEQYF,TGTGCCAGCTGGGGGTCGGCGGGATACTACGAGCAGTACTTC
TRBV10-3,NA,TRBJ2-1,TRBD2,CAASGAGEAYNEQFF,TGTGCCGCGTCCGGAGCGGGAGAGGCTTACAATGAGCAGTTCTTC
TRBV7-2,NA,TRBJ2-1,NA,CASSALPNNEQFF,TGTGCCAGCAGCGCGCTACCCAACAATGAGCAGTTCTTC
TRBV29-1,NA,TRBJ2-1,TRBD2,CSHTSGGLHSYNEQFF,TGCAGCCATACTAGCGGGGGCCTGCACTCCTACAATGAGCAGTTCTTC
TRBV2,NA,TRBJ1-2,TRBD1,CASSEPLGGQGRGYTF,TGTGCCAGCAGTGAACCCCTAGGAGGACAGGGCCGAGGCTACACCTTC
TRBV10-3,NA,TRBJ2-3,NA,CAISETANTDTQYF,TGTGCCATCAGTGAGACAGCAAACACAGATACGCAGTATTTT
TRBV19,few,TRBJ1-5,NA,CASSIEQYSNQPQHF,TGTGCCAGTAGTATAGAACAGTATAGCAATCAGCCCCAGCATTTT
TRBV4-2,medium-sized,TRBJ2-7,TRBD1,CASSLGTGSSYEQYF,TGTGCCAGCAGCCTCGGGACAGGGAGCTCCTACGAGCAGTACTTC